The clone carrying this TCR beta chain has just a few counts. This sample is part of a study of blood T cell repertoires in COVID-19. Germline V gene data show CDR1 as SGHNT and CDR2 as YYREEE (reference sequence). This CDR3 comprises 16 residues. Trimming removed 4 bases from V and 3 bases from J, with 19 bases in between. The assay was immunoSEQ multiplex PCR, and TCRdb's table has in-frame clones only and misses some. The sample holds 380,000 or so clones; 75% to 90% are singletons and the top ten take about 7.1%. This rearrangement joins TRBV5-4 to TRBJ1-1; tentatively, D is TRBD1 (5 bases). Sequencing was performed on peripheral blood. This sequence was found in a woman in her sixties with COVID-19, enrolled during active disease. The CDR3 protein is CASSHLRGGRDTEAFF. CDR3 DNA: TGTGCCAGCAGCCACCTCCGGGGGGGAAGGGACACTGAAGCTTTCTTT.